The 15 T cell receptor beta chains below were found in one sample sequenced in a study of T cell clonotyping in hematopoietic cell transplantation (dated by TCRdb to the early 2020s). Library preparation was by the immunoSEQ multiplex PCR assay. TCRdb provides this immuneACCESS table in a form limited to in-frame rearrangements. Some clones are lacking; in checked studies, under half of them reflect an unresolved V gene, and why the rest are absent is not known. A total of 35,000 to 45,000 clones appear in this sample, over 75% of them only once. Approximately 2% of the sample is in the top ten clones. Sequenced sample: peripheral blood mononuclear cells. All receptors come from a woman aged 35 to 49 in good health. Some clones in this sample may be carry-over from other donors' samples.

The chain carries TRBV28 and TRBJ2-3; D unclear. Germline V gene lookup returns CDR1 MDHEN and CDR2 SYDVKM. The CDR3 totals 12 residues. V was shortened by 10 bases and J by 4 bases, with 12 bases between the two germline ends. In nucleotides, the CDR3 is TGTGCCACCCTTTCCGATGCAGATACGCAGTATTTT. Its translation is CATLSDADTQYF. The whole variable domain, filled in from reference TRBV28 and TRBJ2-3, reads DVKVTQSSRYLVKRTGEKVFLECVQDMDHENMFWYRQDPGLGLRLIYFSYDVKMKEKGDIPEGYSVSREKKERFSLILESASTNQTSMYLCATLSDADTQYFGPGTRLTVL.

The V call is TRBV25-1, the J call TRBJ2-7; D gene unclear. This CDR3 spans 17 amino acids. V shed 1 base and J shed 0 bases, with 16 bases lying between them. The germline V gene has CDR1 MGHDK and CDR2 SYGVNS. CDR3 DNA sequence: TGTGCCAGCAGTGAATCAAACAGTCTGCCACACTCCTACGAGCAGTACTTC. Residues: CASSESNSLPHSYEQYF.

This clone has a single count. The gene calls are TRBV25-1 and TRBJ2-7; D is uncertain. Trimming left V 3 bases short and J 3 bases short, with 9 bases between. This CDR3 comprises 13 residues. Germline V gene sequence: CDR1 MGHDK, CDR2 SYGVNS. The CDR3 DNA sequence: TGTGCCAGCAGTGAGCAGAATTTCTACGAGCAGTACTTC. Translating it yields CASSEQNFYEQYF.

The chain carries TRBV9 and TRBJ1-1; D remains unclear. The V gene lost 0 bases and the J gene lost 2 bases, with 8 bases spanning the gap. CDR1 and CDR2 (germline): SGDLS, YYNGEE. The length of the CDR3 is 14 residues. The CDR3 DNA reads TGTGCCAGCAGCGTAGATCCCGCCAACACTGAAGCTTTCTTT. It specifies CASSVDPANTEAFF.

The rearrangement uses TRBV5-6 and TRBJ1-4; TRBD1 matches 9 bases. The CDR3 is made up of 15 amino acids. The V gene end was trimmed by 3 bases and the J gene end by 6 bases; junction bases not matched to a gene: 6. Germline CDR1 and CDR2: SGHDT and YYEEEE. CDR3 bases: TGTGCCAGCAGCTCCCTACAGGGGGCGGATGAAAAACTGTTTTTT. Amino acid sequence: CASSSLQGADEKLFF.

The chain is built from TRBV7-9 and TRBJ2-7; 11 bases agree with TRBD2. Germline CDR1 is SEHNR and CDR2 is FQNEAQ (reference sequence). With 8 bases clipped from V and 6 bases from J, the junction kept 6 bases outside the gene matches. The CDR3 consists of 13 residues. Here the CDR3 DNA reads TGTGCCAGCGGTGCTAGCGGGAGGAGCGAGCAGTACTTC. The encoded protein is CASGASGRSEQYF.

In this sample, this clone turned up a few times. V usage is TRBV6-6 and J usage is TRBJ2-7, with a tentative D call TRBD2 (6 bases). The CDR3 consists of 14 residues. From germline, CDR1 is MNHNY and CDR2 SVGAGI (reference sequence). V lost 5 bases and J 3 bases, leaving 14 bases between the germline ends. CDR3 sequence (DNA): TGTGCCAGCAGTATTGTTGGACTACTCTACGAGCAGTACTTC. It translates to CASSIVGLLYEQYF.

The chain combines TRBV7-2 with TRBJ1-2, with 9 bases fitting TRBD1. The CDR3 covers 13 residues. Germline lookup yields CDR1 SGHTA and CDR2 FQGNSA. The J segment lost 4 bases and the V segment lost 9 bases, leaving 6 bases of the junction unmatched. This chain's CDR3 is CASPGQGRYGYTF. The CDR3 region has the DNA TGTGCCAGTCCGGGACAGGGACGCTATGGCTACACCTTC.

V is TRBV5-1 and J is TRBJ2-1; no reliable D call. V lost 0 bases to trimming and J lost 9 bases, with 7 bases between them. CDR3 length: 12 residues. From germline, CDR1 is SGHRS and CDR2 YFSETQ. DNA of the CDR3: TGCGCCAGCAGCTTGGTCGGCGGTGAGCAGTTCTTC. Amino acid sequence: CASSLVGGEQFF.

The J gene is TRBJ2-7, the V gene TRBV5-8; D call uncertain. Trimming shortened V by 0 bases and J by 0 bases, and 16 bases separated the two germline ends. Germline lookup yields CDR1 SGHTS and CDR2 YDEGEE. This CDR3 contains 17 residues. CDR3 region: CASSLAPPTPPSYEQYF. The CDR3 region has the DNA TGTGCCAGCAGCTTGGCCCCCCCGACACCTCCCTCCTACGAGCAGTACTTC.

This chain joins TRBV28 and TRBJ1-4; 7 positions agree with TRBD1. The V gene's germline CDR1 is MDHEN and CDR2 SYDVKM. With 4 bases clipped from V and 8 bases from J, the junction kept 10 bases outside the gene matches. The CDR3 totals 15 residues. The CDR3 DNA reads as TGTGCCAGCAGTTCACAGGGGAGGGGCAGGGAAAAACTGTTTTTT. As protein: CASSSQGRGREKLFF.

This chain links TRBV9 with TRBJ2-7; no definite D call. Germline CDR1 reads SGDLS; CDR2 reads YYNGEE. This CDR3 comprises 13 residues. V was cut by 2 bases and J by 6 bases, with 12 bases left in between. CDR3 in amino acids: CASSVGPALEQYF. DNA of the CDR3: TGTGCCAGCAGCGTCGGACCCGCCCTCGAGCAGTACTTC.

The V call is TRBV20-1, the J call TRBJ2-7, with D perhaps TRBD1 (6 bases). Deletions cut 4 bases from V and 5 bases from J, with 9 bases between. The CDR3 contains 11 residues. Germline loops: CDR1 DFQATT, CDR2 SNEGSKA (reference sequence). The CDR3 DNA follows: TGCAGTGCTATACAGGGTAACGAGCAGTACTTC. Translated, it gives CSAIQGNEQYF.

The rearrangement joins TRBV29-1 to TRBJ2-7, with 9 nucleotides matching TRBD1. The CDR3 extends over 13 amino acids. Germline lookup yields CDR1 SQVTM and CDR2 ANQGSEA. V was clipped by 3 bases and J by 4 bases; unmatched bases: 4. CDR3 loop: CSVEGQGGYEQYF. In nucleotides, the CDR3 is TGCAGCGTTGAGGGACAGGGTGGGTACGAGCAGTACTTC.

This clone was observed a few times. V is TRBV28 and J is TRBJ1-5, with 7 bases matching TRBD1. V was clipped by 7 bases and J by 6 bases; unmatched bases: 9. Germline V CDR1 and CDR2: MDHEN, SYDVKM. This CDR3 spans 14 amino acids. CDR3 loop: CASTDDREVQPQHF. DNA of the CDR3: TGTGCCAGCACCGATGACAGGGAGGTTCAGCCCCAGCATTTT.